The 10 T cell receptor beta chains below were found in one sample sequenced in a study of CD8 T cells in Susac syndrome. Reverse transcription of roughly 0.5 to 1 ug RNA was carried out with random hexamers. TCRdb reprocessed the immunoSEQ multiplex PCR reads with MiXCR, giving one entry per CDR3 protein. The data hold fewer than 200,000 distinct CDR3 sequences, with approximately 93% observed a single time. Sample: CD4+ T cells from PBMCs. Receptors originate from a human donor in good health.

The gene calls are TRBV19 and TRBJ2-3; 8 bases match TRBD2. Germline values: CDR1 LNHDA, CDR2 SQIVND (reference sequence). The CDR3 has 15 amino acids. V lost 6 bases, J lost 3 bases, and 8 bases stayed unmatched. The CDR3 loop reads CASSLGGARTDTQYF. In DNA, the CDR3 is TGTGCCAGTAGCCTCGGGGGGGCGCGTACAGATACGCAGTATTTT.

This sequence joins TRBV7-2 and TRBJ2-3, with 10 bases matching TRBD1. The CDR3 is 14 residues long. V gave up 9 bases and J gave up 4 bases; unmatched junction bases: 7. The V gene's germline CDR1 is SGHTA and CDR2 FQGNSA. CDR3: CASGRDRGADTQYF. The DNA of the CDR3 is TGTGCCAGTGGACGGGACAGGGGAGCAGATACGCAGTATTTT.

The rearrangement uses TRBV15 and TRBJ2-1, with TRBD2 matching 12 bases. Germline V gene lookup returns CDR1 LNHNV and CDR2 YYDKDF (reference sequence). The CDR3 spans 17 residues. V shed 0 bases and J 4 bases; nucleotides not matched to a gene: 4. CDR3 amino acids: CATSRDTGTSGYNEQFF. The CDR3 DNA reads TGTGCCACCAGCAGAGACACCGGGACTAGCGGGTACAATGAGCAGTTCTTC.

The gene calls are TRBV5-1 and TRBJ2-2; perhaps TRBD2 as D (6 bases). The germline CDR1 and CDR2 sequences are SGHRS and YFSETQ. V shed 5 bases and J shed 0 bases, with 17 bases lying between them. This CDR3 is 17 amino acids long. CDR3 coding DNA: TGCGCCAGCAGTTCCCTCGGCCCGGGGGCGAACACCGGGGAGCTGTTTTTT. Translated, it gives CASSSLGPGANTGELFF.

J is TRBJ1-4 and V is TRBV4-2; D unclear. V gave up 1 base and J gave up 0 bases, with 9 bases separating them. The CDR3 contains 16 residues. The V gene's germline CDR1 is LGHNA and CDR2 YNFKEQ. CDR3: CASSQGGFTTNEKLFF. The DNA for the CDR3 is TGTGCCAGCAGCCAAGGTGGATTCACAACTAATGAAAAACTGTTTTTT.

The V call is TRBV6-5, the J call TRBJ1-6, with D unresolved. This CDR3 is built from 15 residues. Germline lookup yields CDR1 MNHEY and CDR2 SVGAGI. V was clipped by 1 base and J by 7 bases, with 11 bases between them. In DNA form, the CDR3 reads TGTGCCAGCAGTTACTTTGGGAAGAAAAATTCACCCCTCCACTTT. This sequence encodes CASSYFGKKNSPLHF.

The rearrangement joins TRBV20-1 to TRBJ2-3, with D maybe TRBD2 (5 bases). The CDR3 covers 15 residues. Deletions cut 5 bases from V and 0 bases from J, with 15 bases between. CDR1 DFQATT and CDR2 SNEGSKA come from the germline V gene (reference sequence). As DNA, the CDR3 is TGCAGTGCTTTGCCCGGACTGCTAAGCACAGATACGCAGTATTTT. It translates to CSALPGLLSTDTQYF.

This chain uses TRBV5-1 with TRBJ1-1; TRBD1 might be the D (6 bases). The germline CDR1 and CDR2 sequences are SGHRS and YFSETQ. The length of the CDR3 is 14 residues. Trimming left V 5 bases short and J 4 bases short, with 15 bases between. CDR3 sequence (DNA): TGCGCCAGCAGGACGGGGGGCGCGTCCACTGAAGCTTTCTTT. Translation: CASRTGGASTEAFF. The whole variable domain, remainder taken from reference TRBV5-1 and TRBJ1-1, is KAGVTQTPRYLIKTRGQQVTLSCSPISGHRSVSWYQQTPGQGLQFLFEYFSETQRNKGNFPGRFSGRQFSNSRSEMNVSTLELGDSALYLCASRTGGASTEAFFGQGTRLTVV.

CDR3 sequence: CASSLQIGQYYDGYTF. In nucleotides, the CDR3 is TGTGCCAGCAGCTTACAAATCGGACAGTACTATGACGGCTACACCTTC. The chain links TRBV7-2 to TRBJ1-2; maybe TRBD1 (6 bases). CDR3 length equals 16 residues. The V end was cut by 2 bases, the J end by 8 bases, with 21 bases between. Per the germline V gene, CDR1 is SGHTA and CDR2 is FQGNSA.

This chain joins TRBV3-1 and TRBJ1-2, with a tentative D call TRBD1 (5 bases). CDR3 length equals 15 residues. With 4 bases removed from V and 4 bases from J, the gap between germline ends came to 16 bases. Germline CDR1 and CDR2: LGHDT and YNNKEL (reference sequence). CDR3 coding DNA: TGTGCCAGCAGCCCCCGGAGGGGACGGCTCTATGGCTACACCTTC. Its translation: CASSPRRGRLYGYTF.